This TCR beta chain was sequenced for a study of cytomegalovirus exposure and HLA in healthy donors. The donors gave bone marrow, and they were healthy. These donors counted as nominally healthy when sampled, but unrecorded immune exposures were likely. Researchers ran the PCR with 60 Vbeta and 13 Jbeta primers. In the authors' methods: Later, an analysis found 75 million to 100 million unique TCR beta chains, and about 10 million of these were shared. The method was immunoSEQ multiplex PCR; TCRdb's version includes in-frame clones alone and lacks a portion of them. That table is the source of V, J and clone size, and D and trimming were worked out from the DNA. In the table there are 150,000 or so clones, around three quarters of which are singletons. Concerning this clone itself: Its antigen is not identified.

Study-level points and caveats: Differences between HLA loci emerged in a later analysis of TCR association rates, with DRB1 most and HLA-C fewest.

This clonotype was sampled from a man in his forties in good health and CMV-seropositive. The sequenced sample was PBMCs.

The CDR3 DNA sequence: TGTGCCAGCAGCCAGACAGGGTCAACCCTGGGAGCTTTCTTT. As protein: CASSQTGSTLGAFF. V usage is TRBV5-6 and J usage is TRBJ1-1, with TRBD1 matching 7 bases. Germline lookup yields CDR1 SGHDT and CDR2 YYEEEE. The CDR3 spans 14 residues. The ends lost 4 bases at V and 10 bases at J; junction bases unmatched: 13.